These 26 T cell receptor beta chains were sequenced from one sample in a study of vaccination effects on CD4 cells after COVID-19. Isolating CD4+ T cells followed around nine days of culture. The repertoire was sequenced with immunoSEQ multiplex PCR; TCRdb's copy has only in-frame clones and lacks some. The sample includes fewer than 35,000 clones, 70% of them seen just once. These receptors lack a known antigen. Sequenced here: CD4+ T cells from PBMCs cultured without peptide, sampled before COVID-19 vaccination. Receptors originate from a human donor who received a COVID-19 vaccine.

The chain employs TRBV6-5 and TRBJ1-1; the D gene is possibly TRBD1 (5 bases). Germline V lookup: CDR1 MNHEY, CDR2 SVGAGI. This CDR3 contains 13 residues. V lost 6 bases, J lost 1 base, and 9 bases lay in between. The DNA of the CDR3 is TGTGCCAGCAGGAGAGGACAGAACACTGAAGCTTTCTTT. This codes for CASRRGQNTEAFF.

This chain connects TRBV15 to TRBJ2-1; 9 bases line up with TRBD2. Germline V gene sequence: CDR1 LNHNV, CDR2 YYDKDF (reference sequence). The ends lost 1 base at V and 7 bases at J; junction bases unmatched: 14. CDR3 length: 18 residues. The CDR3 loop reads CATSRGGVPSGKGNEQFF. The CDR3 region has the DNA TGTGCCACCAGCAGAGGCGGGGTCCCTAGCGGGAAAGGGAATGAGCAGTTCTTC.

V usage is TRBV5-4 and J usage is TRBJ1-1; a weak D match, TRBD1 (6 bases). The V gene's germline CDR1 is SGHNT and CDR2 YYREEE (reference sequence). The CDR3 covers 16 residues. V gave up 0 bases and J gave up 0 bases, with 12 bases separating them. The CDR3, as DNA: TGTGCCAGCAGCTTGGCGGGGGGCAGGATGAACACTGAAGCTTTCTTT. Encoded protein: CASSLAGGRMNTEAFF. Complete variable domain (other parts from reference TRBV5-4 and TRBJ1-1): ETGVTQSPTHLIKTRGQQVTLRCSSQSGHNTVSWYQQALGQGPQFIFQYYREEENGRGNFPPRFSGLQFPNYSSELNVNALELDDSALYLCASSLAGGRMNTEAFFGQGTRLTVV.

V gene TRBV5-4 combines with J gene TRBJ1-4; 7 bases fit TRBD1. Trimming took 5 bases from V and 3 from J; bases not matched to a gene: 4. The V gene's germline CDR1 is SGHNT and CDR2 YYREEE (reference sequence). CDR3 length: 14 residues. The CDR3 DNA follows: TGTGCCAGCAGTCCGGGACAGCCTAATGAAAAACTGTTTTTT. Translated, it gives CASSPGQPNEKLFF.

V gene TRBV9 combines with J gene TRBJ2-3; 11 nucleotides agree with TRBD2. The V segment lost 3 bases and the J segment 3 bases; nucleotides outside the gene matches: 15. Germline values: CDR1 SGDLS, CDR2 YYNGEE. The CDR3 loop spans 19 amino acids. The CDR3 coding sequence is TGTGCCAGCAGCGATCCGGGACTAGCGGTATGGTTAGGGACAGATACGCAGTATTTT. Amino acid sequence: CASSDPGLAVWLGTDTQYF.

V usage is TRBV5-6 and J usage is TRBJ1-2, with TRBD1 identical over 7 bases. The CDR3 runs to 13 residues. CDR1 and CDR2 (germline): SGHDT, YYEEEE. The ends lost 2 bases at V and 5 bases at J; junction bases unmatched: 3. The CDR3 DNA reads TGTGCCAGCAGCTTAGGGACAGAGTATGGCTACACCTTC. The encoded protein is CASSLGTEYGYTF.

The CDR3 nucleotides are TGTGCCAGCAGCCTGAACCCACTCAACTCCTACAATGAGCAGTTCTTC. This sequence encodes CASSLNPLNSYNEQFF. V is TRBV6-6 and J is TRBJ2-1; D gene uncertain. The CDR3 is made up of 16 amino acids. The ends were cut back, 6 bases at V and 0 bases at J, with 15 bases in the middle. Germline V gene sequence: CDR1 MNHNY, CDR2 SVGAGI (reference sequence).

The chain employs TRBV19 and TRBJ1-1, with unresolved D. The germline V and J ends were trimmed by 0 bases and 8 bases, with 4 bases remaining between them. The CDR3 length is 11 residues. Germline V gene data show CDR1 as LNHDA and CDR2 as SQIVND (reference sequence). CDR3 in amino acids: CASSIDLEAFF. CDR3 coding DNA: TGTGCCAGTAGTATAGATCTAGAAGCTTTCTTT.

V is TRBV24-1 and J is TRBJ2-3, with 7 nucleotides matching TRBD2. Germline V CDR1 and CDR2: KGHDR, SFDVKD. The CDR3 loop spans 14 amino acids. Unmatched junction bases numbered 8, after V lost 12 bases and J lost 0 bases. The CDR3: CAAGGGVSTDTQYF. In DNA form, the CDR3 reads TGTGCCGCAGGTGGGGGGGTTAGCACAGATACGCAGTATTTT.

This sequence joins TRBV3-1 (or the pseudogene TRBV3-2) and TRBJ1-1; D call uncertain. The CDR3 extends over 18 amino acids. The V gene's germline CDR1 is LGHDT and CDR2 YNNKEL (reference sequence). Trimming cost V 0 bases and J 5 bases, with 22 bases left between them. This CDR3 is CASSQDLLSQEVGTEAFF. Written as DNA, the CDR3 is TGTGCCAGCAGCCAAGATTTGTTGAGCCAGGAAGTAGGAACTGAAGCTTTCTTT.

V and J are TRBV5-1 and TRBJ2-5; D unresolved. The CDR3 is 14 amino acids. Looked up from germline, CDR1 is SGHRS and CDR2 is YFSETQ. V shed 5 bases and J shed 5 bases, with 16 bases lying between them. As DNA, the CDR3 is TGCGCCAGCAGTCTAGGGTTCGAAGGGGAGACCCAGTACTTC. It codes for CASSLGFEGETQYF.

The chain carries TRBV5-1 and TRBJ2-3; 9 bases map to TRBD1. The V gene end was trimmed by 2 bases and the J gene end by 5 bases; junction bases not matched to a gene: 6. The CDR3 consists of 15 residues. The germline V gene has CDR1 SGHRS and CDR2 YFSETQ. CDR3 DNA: TGCGCCAGCAGCTTCCAGGGGACAGGGCGAGATACGCAGTATTTT. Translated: CASSFQGTGRDTQYF.

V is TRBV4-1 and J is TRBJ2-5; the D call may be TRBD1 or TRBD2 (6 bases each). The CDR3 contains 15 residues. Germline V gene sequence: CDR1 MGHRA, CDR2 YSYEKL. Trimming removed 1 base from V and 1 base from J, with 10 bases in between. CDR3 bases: TGCGCCAGCAGCCAAGTTCGGGGGCCCCAAGAGACCCAGTACTTC. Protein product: CASSQVRGPQETQYF.

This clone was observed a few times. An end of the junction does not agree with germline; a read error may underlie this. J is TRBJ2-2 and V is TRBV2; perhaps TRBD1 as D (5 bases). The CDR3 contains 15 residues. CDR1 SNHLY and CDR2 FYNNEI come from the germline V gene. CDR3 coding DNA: TGTGCGAGCACGCAGGACACGCCTCGAGGCGGGGAGCTGTTTTTT. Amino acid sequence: CASTQDTPRGGELFF.

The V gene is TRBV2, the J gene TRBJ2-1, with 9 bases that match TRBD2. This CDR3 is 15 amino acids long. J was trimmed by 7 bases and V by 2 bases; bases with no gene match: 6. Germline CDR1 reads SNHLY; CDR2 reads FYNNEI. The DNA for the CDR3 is TGTGCCAGCAGTGAACTCAGCGGGGGGAAGAATGAGCAGTTCTTC. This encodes CASSELSGGKNEQFF.

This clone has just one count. The CDR3: CSASAAENNEKLFF. Written as DNA, the CDR3 is TGCAGTGCTAGTGCAGCCGAAAATAATGAAAAACTGTTTTTT. V and J are TRBV20-1 and TRBJ1-4; D uncertain. The CDR3 contains 14 residues. Germline lookup yields CDR1 DFQATT and CDR2 SNEGSKA (reference sequence). V lost 3 bases, J lost 4 bases, and 12 bases lay in between.

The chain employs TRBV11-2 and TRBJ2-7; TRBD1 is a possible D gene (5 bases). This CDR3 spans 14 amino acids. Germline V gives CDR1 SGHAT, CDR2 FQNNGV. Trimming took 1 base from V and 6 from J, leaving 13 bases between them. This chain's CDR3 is CASSLVQGLGEQYF. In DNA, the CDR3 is TGTGCCAGCAGCTTAGTTCAGGGTCTCGGCGAGCAGTACTTC.

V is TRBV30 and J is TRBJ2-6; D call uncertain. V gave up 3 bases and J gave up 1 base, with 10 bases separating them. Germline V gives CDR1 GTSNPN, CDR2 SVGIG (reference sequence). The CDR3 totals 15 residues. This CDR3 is CAWRIDASGANVLTF. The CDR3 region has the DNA TGTGCCTGGAGAATCGACGCATCTGGGGCCAACGTCCTGACTTTC.

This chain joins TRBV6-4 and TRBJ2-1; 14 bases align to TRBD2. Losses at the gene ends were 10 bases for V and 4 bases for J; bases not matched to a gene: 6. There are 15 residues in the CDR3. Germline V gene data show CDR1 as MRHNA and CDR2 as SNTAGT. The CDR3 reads CATRRLAGGYNEQFF. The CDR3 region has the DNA TGTGCCACCAGACGACTAGCGGGAGGGTACAATGAGCAGTTCTTC.

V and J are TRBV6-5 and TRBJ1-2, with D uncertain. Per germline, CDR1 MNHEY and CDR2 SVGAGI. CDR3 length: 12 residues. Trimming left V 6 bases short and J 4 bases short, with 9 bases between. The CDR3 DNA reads TGTGCCAGCAGCCCCGAGGGCTATGGCTACACCTTC. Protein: CASSPEGYGYTF.

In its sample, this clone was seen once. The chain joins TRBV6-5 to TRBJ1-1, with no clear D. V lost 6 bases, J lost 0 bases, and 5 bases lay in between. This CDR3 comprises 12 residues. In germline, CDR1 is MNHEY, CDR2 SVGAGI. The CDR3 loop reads CASRDVNTEAFF. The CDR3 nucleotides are TGTGCCAGCAGGGATGTGAACACTGAAGCTTTCTTT.

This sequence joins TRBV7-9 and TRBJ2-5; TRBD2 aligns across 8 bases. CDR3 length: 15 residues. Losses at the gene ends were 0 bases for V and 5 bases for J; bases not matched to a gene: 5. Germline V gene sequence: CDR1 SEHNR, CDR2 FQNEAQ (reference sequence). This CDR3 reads CASSLALAGKETQYF. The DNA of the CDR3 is TGTGCCAGCAGCTTAGCATTAGCGGGGAAGGAGACCCAGTACTTC.

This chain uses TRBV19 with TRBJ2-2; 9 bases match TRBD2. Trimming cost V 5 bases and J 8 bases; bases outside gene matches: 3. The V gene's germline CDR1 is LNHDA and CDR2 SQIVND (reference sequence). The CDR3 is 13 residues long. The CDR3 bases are TGTGCCAGTAGTCCCCTAGCGGGGGGGGAGCTGTTTTTT. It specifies CASSPLAGGELFF.

The CDR3: CASSLEWTGNNEQFF. DNA of the CDR3: TGTGCCAGCAGCTTGGAGTGGACAGGCAACAATGAGCAGTTCTTC. The J gene is TRBJ2-1, the V gene TRBV11-2, with TRBD1 matching over 7 bases. The CDR3 has 15 amino acids. CDR1 is SGHAT, CDR2 FQNNGV, per germline. V lost 3 bases, J lost 5 bases, and 7 bases stayed unmatched.

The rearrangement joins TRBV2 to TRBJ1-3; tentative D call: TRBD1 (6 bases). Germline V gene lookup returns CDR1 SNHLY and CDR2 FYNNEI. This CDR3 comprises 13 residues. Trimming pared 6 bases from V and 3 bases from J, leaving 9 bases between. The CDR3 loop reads CASSGQNGNTIYF. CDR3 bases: TGTGCCAGCAGCGGACAGAATGGAAACACCATATATTTT.

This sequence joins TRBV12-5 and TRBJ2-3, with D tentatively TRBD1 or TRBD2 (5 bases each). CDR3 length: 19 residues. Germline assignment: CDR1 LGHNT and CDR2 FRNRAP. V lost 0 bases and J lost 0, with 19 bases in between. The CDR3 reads CASGLVRFVRESSTDTQYF. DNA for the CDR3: TGTGCTAGTGGTTTGGTACGGTTCGTCAGGGAGTCTAGCACAGATACGCAGTATTTT.